The clone carrying this T cell receptor beta chain showed up many times. Its specificity is unknown. The data derive from a study of CD8 T cells in ankylosing spondylitis. Broader study findings: The study identified a TCR beta motif of several highly homologous variants that appeared characteristic of ankylosing spondylitis blood. Disease-linked clones were CD8+ and relatively rare in peripheral blood.

TCRdb reanalysed the 5' RACE reads using MiXCR and keeps one entry per CDR3 protein. The data show some 800,000 distinct CDR3 sequences, about 12% seen once. The receptor was derived from a male donor with ankylosing spondylitis. Sequencing used blood, either unsorted or a sorted T cell fraction (not recorded which).

DNA of the CDR3: TGTGCCATCGGACAGTCGTACGAGCAGTACTTC. The encoded protein is CAIGQSYEQYF. The chain is built from TRBV10-3 and TRBJ2-7; tentative D call: TRBD1 (6 bases). V shed 8 bases and J shed 4 bases, with 9 bases lying between them. There are 11 residues in the CDR3. Germline CDR1 and CDR2: ENHRY and SYGVKD.